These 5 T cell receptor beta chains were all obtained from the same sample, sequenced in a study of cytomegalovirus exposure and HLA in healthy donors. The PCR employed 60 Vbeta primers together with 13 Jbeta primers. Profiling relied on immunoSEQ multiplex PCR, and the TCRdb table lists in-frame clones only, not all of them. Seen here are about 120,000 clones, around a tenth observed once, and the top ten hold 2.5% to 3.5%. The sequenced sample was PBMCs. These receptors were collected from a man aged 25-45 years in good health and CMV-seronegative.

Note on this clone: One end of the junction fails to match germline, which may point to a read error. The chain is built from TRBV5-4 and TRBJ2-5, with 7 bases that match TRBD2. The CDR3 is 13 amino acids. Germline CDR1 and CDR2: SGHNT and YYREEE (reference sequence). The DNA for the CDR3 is TGTGCCAGCAGCCGCACGACTAGCATGATACTTCACTTC. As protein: CASSRTTSMILHF. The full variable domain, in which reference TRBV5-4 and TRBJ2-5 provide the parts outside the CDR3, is ETGVTQSPTHLIKTRGQQVTLRCSSQSGHNTVSWYQQALGQGPQFIFQYYREEENGRGNFPPRFSGLQFPNYSSELNVNALELDDSALYLCASSRTTSMILHFGPGTRLLVL.

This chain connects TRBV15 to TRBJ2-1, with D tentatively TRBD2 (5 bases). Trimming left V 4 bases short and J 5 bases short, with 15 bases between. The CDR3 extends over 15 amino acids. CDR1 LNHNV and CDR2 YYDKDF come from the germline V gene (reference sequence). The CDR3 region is CATSTRPNGNNEQFF. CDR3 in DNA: TGTGCCACCAGCACAAGGCCCAACGGGAACAATGAGCAGTTCTTC.

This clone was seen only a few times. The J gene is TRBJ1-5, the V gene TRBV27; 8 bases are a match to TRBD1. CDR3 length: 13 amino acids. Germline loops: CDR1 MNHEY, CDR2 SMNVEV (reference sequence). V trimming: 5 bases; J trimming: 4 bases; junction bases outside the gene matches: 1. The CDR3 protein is CASSRQGNQPQHF. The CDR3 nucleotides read TGTGCCAGCAGTAGACAGGGGAATCAGCCCCAGCATTTT.

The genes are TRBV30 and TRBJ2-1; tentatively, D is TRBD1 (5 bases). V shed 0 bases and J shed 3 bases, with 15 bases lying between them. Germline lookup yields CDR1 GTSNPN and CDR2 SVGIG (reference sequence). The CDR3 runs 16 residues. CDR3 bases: TGTGCCTGGAGTGTACCGGGCAGGGCCCACTACAATGAGCAGTTCTTC. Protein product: CAWSVPGRAHYNEQFF.

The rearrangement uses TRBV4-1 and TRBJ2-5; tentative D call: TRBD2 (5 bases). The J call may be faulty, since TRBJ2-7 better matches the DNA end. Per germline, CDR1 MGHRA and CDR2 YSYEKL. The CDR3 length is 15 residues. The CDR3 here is CASSQDSRRPYEQYF. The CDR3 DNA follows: TGCGCCAGCAGCCAAGATTCTAGGAGGCCGTACGAGCAGTACTTC.